The 7 T cell receptor beta chains below come from one sample, sequenced in a study of blood T cell repertoires in COVID-19. Repertoires were generated with immunoSEQ multiplex PCR, while TCRdb's copy carries only in-frame clones and drops some. The table has approximately 130,000 clones, approximately 90% seen once. The specimen sequenced was peripheral blood. These receptors were obtained from a human donor in a cohort sampled during active COVID-19.

With regard to this clone: This sequence may be a read error, since a much larger clone differs from it by one base. The same CDR3 arises from other DNA sequences in this sample as well. The chain is built from TRBV18 and TRBJ2-1; no firm D call. The CDR3 consists of 14 residues. Germline CDR1 is KGHSH and CDR2 is LQKENI. The V end lost 3 bases, the J end lost 0 bases, and 6 bases lay between the germline ends. The CDR3 DNA sequence: TGTGCCAGCTCACCCACGAGCTCCTACAATGAGCAGTTCTTC. Translation gives CASSPTSSYNEQFF.

The chain links TRBV27 to TRBJ2-5; possibly TRBD1 for D (5 bases). Trimming shortened V by 4 bases and J by 3 bases, and 18 bases separated the two germline ends. Germline V gene sequence: CDR1 MNHEY, CDR2 SMNVEV (reference sequence). The CDR3 spans 16 residues. As DNA, the CDR3 is TGTGCCAGCAGTTCCAGGGCCCGTCGTTGGGAAGAGACCCAGTACTTC. Protein product: CASSSRARRWEETQYF.

V is TRBV30 and J is TRBJ1-3; D is possibly TRBD1 (6 bases). The CDR3 length is 16 residues. From germline, CDR1 is GTSNPN and CDR2 SVGIG (reference sequence). With 7 bases removed from V and 2 bases from J, the gap between germline ends came to 21 bases. The CDR3 sequence: CASSSDRQATGNTIYF. CDR3 DNA: TGTGCCTCTAGCTCCGACAGGCAGGCAACTGGAAACACCATATATTTT.

This clone was found once. This chain joins TRBV27 and TRBJ1-2, with TRBD1 matching 7 bases. The trim removed 4 bases at V and 6 bases at J, leaving 5 bases unmatched. CDR3 length: 13 amino acids. The germline V gene has CDR1 MNHEY and CDR2 SMNVEV (reference sequence). CDR3 coding DNA: TGTGCCAGCAGTTCCGTAACAGGGGATGGCTACACCTTC. Translation gives CASSSVTGDGYTF.

As for this clone: Other DNA sequences in the same sample also yield this CDR3. The chain uses TRBV30 and TRBJ1-1; D call uncertain. The length of the CDR3 is 13 residues. The germline CDR1 and CDR2 sequences are GTSNPN and SVGIG (reference sequence). V lost 0 bases and J 0 bases, leaving 5 bases between the germline ends. The DNA for the CDR3 is TGTGCCTGGAGTGTACAGTTGAACACTGAAGCTTTCTTT. Its translation is CAWSVQLNTEAFF.

This clone was picked up one time. The chain combines TRBV11-2 with TRBJ1-2; D is possibly TRBD1 (5 bases). The CDR3 runs to 13 residues. V was clipped by 2 bases and J by 6 bases, with 10 bases between them. CDR1 and CDR2 from the germline V gene are SGHAT and FQNNGV. CDR3 DNA: TGTGCCAGCAGCTTAAGGGGAAGGAATGGCTACACCTTC. Protein: CASSLRGRNGYTF. Full variable domain (outside the CDR3, taken from reference TRBV11-2 and TRBJ1-2): EAGVAQSPRYKIIEKRQSVAFWCNPISGHATLYWYQQILGQGPKLLIQFQNNGVVDDSQLPKDRFSAERLKGVDSTLKIQPAKLEDSAVYLCASSLRGRNGYTFGSGTRLTVV.

This clone has just one count. The V call is TRBV7-9, the J call TRBJ2-1; 12 nucleotides align to TRBD2. The V gene's germline CDR1 is SEHNR and CDR2 FQNEAQ (reference sequence). The V and J ends lost 1 base and 8 bases, in that order; junction bases with no gene match: 6. The length of the CDR3 is 16 residues. CDR3 loop: CASSLVASGRVDEQFF. In nucleotides, the CDR3 is TGTGCCAGCAGCTTAGTGGCTAGCGGGAGGGTGGATGAGCAGTTCTTC. Full variable domain (outside the CDR3, taken from reference TRBV7-9 and TRBJ2-1): DTGVSQNPRHKITKRGQNVTFRCDPISEHNRLYWYRQTLGQGPEFLTYFQNEAQLEKSRLLSDRFSAERPKGSFSTLEIQRTEQGDSAMYLCASSLVASGRVDEQFFGPGTRLTVL.